The 27 T cell receptor beta chains reported below all come from one sample, sequenced in a study of CD8 T cells in Susac syndrome. With random hexamers, reverse transcription was performed on roughly 0.5 to 1 ug of RNA. Each CDR3 protein gets one entry after TCRdb re-called the immunoSEQ multiplex PCR reads with MiXCR. Among roughly 110,000 distinct CDR3 sequences listed, 85% to 95% were seen once. Sequenced input: CD4+ T cells from PBMCs. Receptors were obtained from a human donor in good health.

The rearrangement uses TRBV12-3 or TRBV12-4 and TRBJ2-7; TRBD1 might be the D (5 bases). Deletions cut 0 bases from V and 5 bases from J, with 8 bases between. This CDR3 is built from 13 residues. CDR3 coding DNA: TGTGCCAGCAGTTTAGCGTCAGGGAACGAGCAGTACTTC. It yields the protein CASSLASGNEQYF.

V is TRBV5-4 and J is TRBJ2-7, with 7 nucleotides matching TRBD1. V dropped 4 bases and J dropped 2; count of bases not matched to a gene: 9. CDR1 SGHNT and CDR2 YYREEE come from the germline V gene (reference sequence). This CDR3 comprises 15 residues. The CDR3 here is CASSLLGDRAYEQYF. CDR3 nucleotide sequence: TGTGCCAGCAGCCTCCTCGGAGACAGGGCCTACGAGCAGTACTTC.

This rearrangement joins TRBV29-1 to TRBJ2-1; no clear D gene. Trimming stripped 2 bases from V and 3 bases from J, with 8 bases between. Per germline, CDR1 SQVTM and CDR2 ANQGSEA. CDR3 size: 13 residues. In DNA form, the CDR3 reads TGCAGCGTTGAACCTGGGCGCTACAATGAGCAGTTCTTC. Protein: CSVEPGRYNEQFF.

V and J are TRBV6-2 or TRBV6-3 and TRBJ1-1, with D uncertain. CDR1 MNHEY and CDR2 SVGEGT come from the germline V gene. V was shortened by 0 bases and J by 11 bases, with 10 bases between the two germline ends. The CDR3 consists of 12 residues. CDR3 nucleotides: TGTGCCAGCAGTTACTCGAGACTTAGTGCTTTCTTT. It translates to CASSYSRLSAFF.

V gene TRBV2 combines with J gene TRBJ2-1; 8 bases line up with TRBD1. This CDR3 is built from 12 residues. CDR1 and CDR2 (germline): SNHLY, FYNNEI. Trimming at V came to 8 bases and at J to 5 bases, leaving 2 bases not matched to a gene. The CDR3 protein is CASLTGDNEQFF. The CDR3 nucleotides read TGTGCCAGCTTGACAGGGGACAATGAGCAGTTCTTC.

The chain combines TRBV7-9 with TRBJ1-6; no reliable D call. The germline CDR1 and CDR2 sequences are SEHNR and FQNEAQ (reference sequence). V lost 8 bases to trimming and J lost 9 bases, with 11 bases between them. This CDR3 comprises 12 residues. CDR3 DNA: TGTGCCAGCGGGGTACCCGGTTCACCCCTCCACTTT. Its translation: CASGVPGSPLHF.

The chain links TRBV3-1 to TRBJ2-1; maybe TRBD2 (5 bases). This CDR3 contains 16 residues. Per germline, CDR1 LGHDT and CDR2 YNNKEL (reference sequence). The germline V and J ends were trimmed by 0 bases and 9 bases, with 18 bases remaining between them. In DNA, the CDR3 is TGTGCCAGCAGCCAAGATCTAGCCCGAAGGTCCGCTGAGCAGTTCTTC. Amino acid sequence: CASSQDLARRSAEQFF.

The chain recombines TRBV9 with TRBJ2-1; D possibly corresponds to TRBD1 (6 bases). Trimming left V 5 bases short and J 7 bases short, with 19 bases between. This CDR3 spans 15 amino acids. The V gene's germline CDR1 is SGDLS and CDR2 YYNGEE. The DNA for the CDR3 is TGTGCCAGCAGTATAACAGGGATAATCTCAAATGAGCAGTTCTTC. Translating it yields CASSITGIISNEQFF.

The gene calls are TRBV2 and TRBJ1-1; D perhaps matches TRBD1 (5 bases). V gave up 6 bases and J gave up 13 bases, with 18 bases separating them. This CDR3 comprises 12 residues. From germline, CDR1 is SNHLY and CDR2 FYNNEI. The chain's CDR3 is CASRDGHGLYFF. DNA for the CDR3: TGTGCCAGCAGGGACGGACATGGGTTGTATTTCTTT.

V and J are TRBV5-6 and TRBJ2-1; 9 nucleotides line up with TRBD1. The CDR3 is 15 amino acids. V lost 3 bases, J lost 5 bases, and 6 bases stayed unmatched. From germline, CDR1 is SGHDT and CDR2 YYEEEE. CDR3 DNA: TGTGCCAGCAGCTGGGGACAGGGTATAGACAATGAGCAGTTCTTC. It encodes CASSWGQGIDNEQFF.

V is TRBV20-1 and J is TRBJ1-2; no clear D gene. The CDR3 spans 13 residues. The germline V gene encodes CDR1 DFQATT and CDR2 SNEGSKA (reference sequence). With 3 bases removed from V and 8 bases from J, the gap between germline ends came to 16 bases. CDR3 sequence (DNA): TGCAGTGCTAGGAATTCCGTTGAGGGCGGCTACACCTTC. It is translated as CSARNSVEGGYTF.

This chain joins TRBV7-2 and TRBJ2-2, with TRBD2 identical over 7 bases. The CDR3 runs 13 residues. Germline assignment: CDR1 SGHTA and CDR2 FQGNSA. The V gene end was trimmed by 8 bases and the J gene end by 6 bases; junction bases not matched to a gene: 6. Written as DNA, the CDR3 is TGTGCCAGCGCTCCGGGGGGTCCCGGGGAGCTGTTTTTT. It is translated as CASAPGGPGELFF.

This clonotype came up once. V usage is TRBV5-1 and J usage is TRBJ2-3; TRBD2 agrees at 12 bases. The J segment lost 0 bases and the V segment lost 0 bases, leaving 2 bases of the junction unmatched. CDR3 size: 17 residues. CDR1 and CDR2 from the germline V gene are SGHRS and YFSETQ. The CDR3 nucleotides are TGCGCCAGCAGCTTGGCAGGACTAGCGGGGAGCACAGATACGCAGTATTTT. Translated: CASSLAGLAGSTDTQYF.

The table lists this clonotype with a count of one. The gene calls are TRBV29-1 and TRBJ2-7; 9 bases agree with TRBD1. The J segment lost 5 bases and the V segment lost 7 bases, leaving 6 bases of the junction unmatched. The CDR3 runs 12 residues. CDR1 is SQVTM, CDR2 ANQGSEA, per germline. The CDR3 loop reads CSAGTGLNEQYF. For the CDR3, the DNA is TGCAGCGCCGGGACAGGGCTTAACGAGCAGTACTTC.

V usage is TRBV10-3 and J usage is TRBJ2-7; a possible D gene is TRBD1 (6 bases). This CDR3 has 15 residues. With 8 bases removed from V and 1 base from J, the gap between germline ends came to 18 bases. Germline-derived CDR1 and CDR2 are ENHRY and SYGVKD. The DNA of the CDR3 is TGTGCCATCTCGAGAGGGGGATCTCGGTCCTACGAGCAGTACTTC. It encodes CAISRGGSRSYEQYF.

The chain combines TRBV4-1 with TRBJ2-1; 8 positions agree with TRBD2. CDR1 is MGHRA, CDR2 YSYEKL, per germline. This CDR3 contains 17 residues. Trimming removed 0 bases from V and 10 bases from J; junction bases left unmatched: 14. CDR3 residues: CASSQDTGSGDLREQFF. The CDR3 DNA is TGCGCCAGCAGCCAAGATACCGGTAGCGGGGACCTTCGAGAGCAGTTCTTC.

This clonotype was seen a single time. The V and J genes are TRBV5-6 and TRBJ2-1; TRBD2 aligns across 12 bases. Trimming cost V 4 bases and J 3 bases; bases outside gene matches: 8. This CDR3 comprises 17 residues. Germline V gene data show CDR1 as SGHDT and CDR2 as YYEEEE. This CDR3 is CASSPRTSGAFYNEQFF. CDR3 DNA sequence: TGTGCCAGCAGCCCAAGGACTAGCGGGGCGTTCTACAATGAGCAGTTCTTC.

The chain links TRBV12-3 or TRBV12-4 to TRBJ1-1, with unresolved D. The CDR3 is 16 amino acids. V was trimmed by 6 bases and J by 1 base, leaving 18 bases between them. CDR3 residues: CASSPGPDKGNTEAFF. The CDR3 region has the DNA TGTGCCAGCAGCCCCGGACCCGATAAGGGGAACACTGAAGCTTTCTTT.

This chain joins TRBV4-1 and TRBJ2-1; 10 positions match TRBD2. The CDR3 is 17 amino acids. J gave up 1 base and V 1 base, and 4 bases lay outside the gene matches. The germline V gene has CDR1 MGHRA and CDR2 YSYEKL. CDR3 sequence (DNA): TGCGCCAGCAGCCAAGCAAGCGGGGGGGCTTCCTACAATGAGCAGTTCTTC. Its protein is CASSQASGGASYNEQFF.

The rearrangement joins TRBV27 to TRBJ2-1; TRBD2 matches at 11 bases. Germline V lookup: CDR1 MNHEY, CDR2 SMNVEV (reference sequence). V dropped 1 base and J dropped 4; count of bases not matched to a gene: 6. The CDR3 is made up of 17 amino acids. The DNA for the CDR3 is TGTGCCAGCAGTTTATTTCTAGCGGGAGGATCATACAATGAGCAGTTCTTC. Protein: CASSLFLAGGSYNEQFF.

This clonotype was recorded only once. This chain uses TRBV5-1 with TRBJ1-1; possibly TRBD1 for D (5 bases). The CDR3 runs 14 residues. Trimming removed 4 bases from V and 1 base from J, with 11 bases in between. Germline CDR1 and CDR2: SGHRS and YFSETQ. The CDR3 sequence is CASSPGHPNTEAFF. For the CDR3, the DNA is TGCGCCAGCAGCCCTGGACACCCGAACACTGAAGCTTTCTTT.

The chain links TRBV11-1 to TRBJ2-7; 7 nucleotides line up with TRBD1. Germline V CDR1 and CDR2: SGHAT, FQDESV (reference sequence). The ends lost 2 bases at V and 0 bases at J; junction bases unmatched: 7. This CDR3 has 16 residues. CDR3 in DNA: TGTGCCAGCAGCTTATCCCCGACAGGGAGCTCCTACGAGCAGTACTTC. Translating it yields CASSLSPTGSSYEQYF.

This chain joins TRBV2 and TRBJ2-7; weak D call: TRBD1 (6 bases). V lost 0 bases to trimming and J lost 6 bases, with 9 bases between them. CDR1 and CDR2 from the germline V gene are SNHLY and FYNNEI. This CDR3 contains 13 residues. Here the CDR3 reads CASSEATGFEQYF. In nucleotides, the CDR3 is TGTGCCAGCAGTGAAGCCACAGGGTTCGAGCAGTACTTC.

The V and J genes are TRBV6-2 or TRBV6-3 and TRBJ1-5; D is uncertain. The CDR3 totals 14 residues. CDR1 is MNHEY, CDR2 SVGEGT, per germline. Trimming took off 2 bases at V and 1 base at J, with 6 bases between the two ends. CDR3 loop: CASSYPPSNQPQHF. CDR3 nucleotides: TGTGCCAGCAGTTACCCTCCAAGCAATCAGCCCCAGCATTTT.

The V gene is TRBV29-1, the J gene TRBJ2-7; D is possibly TRBD2 (6 bases). The germline gives CDR1 SQVTM, CDR2 ANQGSEA. Trimming took 7 bases from V and 2 from J, leaving 15 bases between them. The CDR3 sequence is 13 residues long. The CDR3 nucleotides read TGCAGCGCCGGGGGTAGCGTTGCCTACGAGCAGTACTTC. Translating gives CSAGGSVAYEQYF.

The chain carries TRBV28 and TRBJ2-5; tentative D call: TRBD2 (5 bases). The CDR3 length is 15 residues. V lost 4 bases and J 1 base, leaving 13 bases between the germline ends. Germline V gene sequence: CDR1 MDHEN, CDR2 SYDVKM. The CDR3 here is CASSSLRGGQETQYF. CDR3 sequence (DNA): TGTGCCAGCAGTTCGCTACGGGGTGGCCAAGAGACCCAGTACTTC.

The rearrangement uses TRBV5-1 and TRBJ2-6; D remains unclear. The ends were cut back, 2 bases at V and 4 bases at J, with 4 bases in the middle. Germline V gene sequence: CDR1 SGHRS, CDR2 YFSETQ. The CDR3 runs to 13 residues. For the CDR3, the DNA is TGCGCCAGCAGCTTACCCGGGGCCAACGTCCTGACTTTC. It is translated as CASSLPGANVLTF.